This record covers a single TCR beta chain. Its antigen is undetermined. This sample was taken from a study of OX40 agonist ivuxolimab in advanced cancers. Findings and caveats of the study: Researchers did not determine the expanded peripheral T cells' antigen specificity.

People who had autoimmune disease history or systemic immunosuppression were excluded. The ends were cut back, 6 bases at V and 5 bases at J, with 17 bases in the middle. CDR3 size: 15 residues. Germline V gene data show CDR1 as SGHRS and CDR2 as YFSETQ. Assay used: immunoSEQ multiplex PCR; TCRdb lists only in-frame clones, some missing. The profile covers about 86,000 clones, with about 88% appearing a single time and around 0.19% taken by the ten largest. The genes are TRBV5-1 and TRBJ2-2; possible D gene TRBD1, 5 bases. The material sequenced was CD4+ or CD8+ T cells sorted from blood, taken in a trial of the OX40 agonist ivuxolimab. This receptor was identified in an adult with an advanced solid tumor such as melanoma, head and neck, liver or kidney cancer. CDR3: CASIAQGVGTGELFF. The CDR3 nucleotides read TGCGCCAGCATCGCCCAGGGCGTTGGTACCGGGGAGCTGTTTTTT.